This T cell receptor beta chain was captured by sequencing in a study of OX40 agonist ivuxolimab in advanced cancers. Overall study findings and caveats: In the 0.1 to 3.0 mg/kg range, CD4+ and CD8+ blood T cells had expanded clonally by week 6.

Assay: immunoSEQ multiplex PCR; the TCRdb copy retains only in-frame clones and omits some. The data hold more than 75,000 clones, with over 75% observed a single time. Remarks on this clone: Its antigen is not known.

CDR1 is SGHDT, CDR2 YYEEEE, per germline. Trimming stripped 0 bases from V and 3 bases from J, with 16 bases between. The length of the CDR3 is 16 residues. Sequencing was performed on CD4+ or CD8+ T cells sorted from blood, taken in a trial of the OX40 agonist ivuxolimab. V usage is TRBV5-6 and J usage is TRBJ2-7, with D possibly TRBD1 on 5 matching bases. The clonotype was recovered from an adult with an advanced solid tumor such as melanoma, head and neck, liver or kidney cancer. The DNA of the CDR3 is TGTGCCAGCAGCTTGGGGTCGGACACACACTTCTACGAGCAGTACTTC. Its translation: CASSLGSDTHFYEQYF. Variable domain in full (rest from reference TRBV5-6 and TRBJ2-7): DAGVTQSPTHLIKTRGQQVTLRCSPKSGHDTVSWYQQALGQGPQFIFQYYEEEERQRGNFPDRFSGHQFPNYSSELNVNALLLGDSALYLCASSLGSDTHFYEQYFGPGTRLTVT.